A selection of T cell receptor beta chains follows, all from one sample in a study of shared clonotypes between healthy human individuals. Data came from immunoSEQ multiplex PCR; TCRdb stores just in-frame clones and leaves some out. The repertoire holds around 1.6 million clones, 95% to 99% seen once, with roughly 0.45% in the top ten. What was sequenced was naive CD4+ T cells sorted from blood. These receptors all stem from a man in his thirties or forties in good health. The CDR3 runs from the conserved cysteine through the conserved F or W. The D gene is left open where the match is weak. Rows may omit the clone size; those that give it use once, few, many or a size class.

j_call d_call clone_size v_call cdr3_nt cdr3_aa
TRBJ1-1 - - TRBV5-1 TGCGCCAGCAGCTTGGCCTCGCGATCCTCAGCTTTCTTT CASSLASRSSAFF
TRBJ2-2 TRBD1 once TRBV5-1 TGCGCCAGCAGCTTAACAGGGGATTCCACCGGGGAGCTGTTTTTT CASSLTGDSTGELFF
TRBJ1-2 - once TRBV28 TGTGCCAGCAGTTTAAAAACGGACTCTTCCTACACCTTC CASSLKTDSSYTF
TRBJ2-4 TRBD2 once TRBV6-1 TGTGCCAGCAGTGAAGTTGGGGGAGGGCTCGTTCAGTACTTC CASSEVGGGLVQYF
TRBJ1-3 - - TRBV5-8 TGTGCCAGCAGCCCGGGACACCGCTCTGGAAACACCATATATTTT CASSPGHRSGNTIYF
TRBJ2-1 - - TRBV27 TGTGCCAGCCGTACTGGTTCGGGGAATGAGCAGTTCTTC CASRTGSGNEQFF
TRBJ2-7 TRBD1 - TRBV5-1 TGCGCCAGCAGCCCCGGGACAGGCAGGATGAAGGAGCAGTACTTC CASSPGTGRMKEQYF
TRBJ2-5 TRBD1 - TRBV6-5 TGTGCCAGCAGTTACCGGGACAGCCAAGAGACCCAGTACTTC CASSYRDSQETQYF
TRBJ1-5 - - TRBV28 TGTGCCAGCAGTTTTCCGGTCGGTTTGGGGGTTAGCAATCAGCCCCAGCATTTT CASSFPVGLGVSNQPQHF
TRBJ1-1 TRBD1 once TRBV6-6 TGTGCCAGCAGCCGCGACAGGGACACTGAAGCTTTCTTT CASSRDRDTEAFF
TRBJ2-3 - once TRBV5-6 TGTGCCAGCAGCTTTGGTCATGGGGCCCGCACAGATACGCAGTATTTT CASSFGHGARTDTQYF
TRBJ1-1 - few TRBV28 TGTGCCAGCAGTCCCCCGCGGCGGAACACTGAAGCTTTCTTT CASSPPRRNTEAFF
TRBJ2-1 - - TRBV25-1 TGTGCCAGCAGTCACCACAGGGCCTACAATGAGCAGTTCTTC CASSHHRAYNEQFF
TRBJ2-7 - - TRBV6-1 TGTGCCAGCAGTGATCTTTCAGGGGCTACCTACGAGCAGTACTTC CASSDLSGATYEQYF
TRBJ1-2 TRBD1 - TRBV7-2 TGTGCCAGCAACCTAAGGACAGGGGTCAACTATGGCTACACCTTC CASNLRTGVNYGYTF
TRBJ1-5 - once TRBV21-1 TGTGCCAGCAGCAAAGAAGGGACAGGGGACTTCGTGAATCAGCCCCAGCATTTT CASSKEGTGDFVNQPQHF
TRBJ2-7 TRBD1 - TRBV27 TGTGCCAGCAGCTCGGACAGGCACTACGAGCAGTACTTC CASSSDRHYEQYF
TRBJ2-2 TRBD2 - TRBV18 TGTGCCAGCTCACCATTGGCTAGCGGGAGATACGGGGAGCTGTTTTTT CASSPLASGRYGELFF
TRBJ2-4 - - TRBV5-6 TGTGCCAGCAACGAACAGACAGCGAAAAACATTCAGTACTTC CASNEQTAKNIQYF
TRBJ1-1 - - TRBV18 TGTGCCAGCTCCCTGACGCGGGTGGGCACTGAAGCTTTCTTT CASSLTRVGTEAFF
TRBJ2-5 - once TRBV5-1 TGCGCCAGCAGCTTGTTTATCCAAGAGACCCAGTACTTC CASSLFIQETQYF
TRBJ2-6 - - TRBV18 TGTGCCAGCTCACCTCAAACGCGGCAGGGGGTCCTGACTTTC CASSPQTRQGVLTF
TRBJ1-4 TRBD1 - TRBV6-1 TGTGCCAGCAGTGAAACTACAGGGGGCCCTGAAAAACTGTTTTTT CASSETTGGPEKLFF
TRBJ1-2 - - TRBV21-1 TGTGCCAGCGGACCAGGGGACTATGGCTACACCTTC CASGPGDYGYTF
TRBJ2-3 TRBD1 - TRBV5-6 TGTGCCACCGTGAGACAGGGGGAAAATACGCAGTATTTT CATVRQGENTQYF
TRBJ2-1 - once TRBV7-2 TGTGCCAGCAGCAGACAACGCTCCTACAATGAGCAGTTCTTC CASSRQRSYNEQFF
TRBJ2-1 - - TRBV9 TGTGCCAGCAGCGTAGGCCCACAGGGAAACAATGAGCAGTTCTTC CASSVGPQGNNEQFF
TRBJ1-1 TRBD1 - TRBV9 TGTGCCAGCAGCGTAGGGATGGACAGGGATAGGAGGAACACTGAAGCTTTCTTT CASSVGMDRDRRNTEAFF
TRBJ2-7 - - TRBV7-9 TGTGCCAGCAGCCCCCAGGTCTACGAGCAGTACTTC CASSPQVYEQYF
TRBJ2-2 TRBD1 - TRBV28 TGTGCCAGCAGTTTTAATTTCCGACAGGGGGCAACCGGGGAGCTGTTTTTT CASSFNFRQGATGELFF
TRBJ2-2 TRBD1 - TRBV2 TGTGCCAGCAGTGTACGGGACAGTCGCACCGGGGAGCTGTTTTTT CASSVRDSRTGELFF
TRBJ1-1 - - TRBV5-1 TGCGCCAGCAGCTTTGGAGGGGGGCCTGAAGCTTTCTTT CASSFGGGPEAFF
TRBJ2-7 TRBD1 - TRBV28 TGTGCCAGCAGTTTCCCCACAGGGGTCGAGCAGTACTTC CASSFPTGVEQYF
TRBJ2-1 - - TRBV19 TGTGCCAGTAGTCTGACAGGTCTAAGCTCCTACAATGAGCAGTTCTTC CASSLTGLSSYNEQFF
TRBJ2-1 TRBD2 - TRBV5-1 TGCGCCAGCAGCTTGGCTAGCGGGGGCAACAATGAGCAGTTCTTC CASSLASGGNNEQFF
TRBJ2-7 - - TRBV28 TGTGCCAGCAGTTTACAAGTTGACTACGAGCAGTACTTC CASSLQVDYEQYF
TRBJ2-7 - - TRBV7-9 TGTGCCAGCAGCTTAGTCGGATACGAGCAGTACTTC CASSLVGYEQYF
TRBJ1-2 - few TRBV6-5 TGTGCCAGCAGTCTTGGTCCCCAGGGGAGCTACACCTTC CASSLGPQGSYTF
TRBJ2-2 - - TRBV19 TGTGCCAGTAGCGGGAGAGGGTGGCCAACCTTGGCTAAGAACACCGGGGAGCTGTTTTTT CASSGRGWPTLAKNTGELFF
TRBJ2-1 - - TRBV6-1 TGTGCCAGCAGTGAAAGACTACCTTACAATGAGCAGTTCTTC CASSERLPYNEQFF
TRBJ1-1 - - TRBV4-3 TGCGCCAGCAGCCAAGAACCCTCCATGAACACTGAAGCTTTCTTT CASSQEPSMNTEAFF
TRBJ2-5 - - TRBV5-4 TGTGCCAGCAGCTTAGGACGGGAAGTGACCCAGTACTTC CASSLGREVTQYF